Shown below are 12 T cell receptor beta chains from a single sample sequenced in a study of post-analysis software for immune sequencing data. The study, taken as a whole, reports: Patients showed TRBV5-6, TRBV5-1 and TRBV20-1 among 4 or 5 TRBV segments more frequent than in controls.

The authors incorporated unique molecular identifiers into the TCR beta cDNA libraries. TCRdb reprocessed the PCR reads with MiXCR, giving one entry per CDR3 protein. Among more than 450,000 distinct CDR3 sequences listed, roughly 34% were seen once. These receptors have no identified antigens. Sequencing was done on a sample of blood. Receptor source: a girl aged 2 to 17 with multiple sclerosis.

This clonotype was counted between two and nine times. CDR3 DNA: TGCAGCGTTGAACGACTAGGGGGGGCCGGTGGCTACACCTTC. As protein: CSVERLGGAGGYTF. This chain uses TRBV29-1 with TRBJ1-2; the D gene is possibly TRBD1 (6 bases). There are 14 residues in the CDR3. CDR1 is SQVTM and CDR2 is ANQGSEA in the germline V gene. The V end was cut by 2 bases, the J end by 7 bases, with 17 bases between.

This clonotype has at least ten counts. V is TRBV7-9 and J is TRBJ2-1; 10 positions agree with TRBD2. Losses at the gene ends were 3 bases for V and 5 bases for J; bases not matched to a gene: 4. In germline, CDR1 is SEHNR, CDR2 FQNEAQ (reference sequence). The CDR3 contains 15 residues. As DNA, the CDR3 is TGTGCCAGCAGCTTTAGCGGGGGGACTCACAATGAGCAGTTCTTC. This gives the protein CASSFSGGTHNEQFF.

The DNA of the CDR3 is TGTGCCAGCAATGTACTCCCAAGGCAGGGTGAGCAGTTCTTC. It specifies CASNVLPRQGEQFF. The gene calls are TRBV6-6 and TRBJ2-1; weak D call: TRBD1 (5 bases). The germline V gene has CDR1 MNHNY and CDR2 SVGAGI (reference sequence). Trimming stripped 7 bases from V and 9 bases from J, with 19 bases between. The CDR3 runs to 14 residues.

The chain is built from TRBV5-1 and TRBJ1-6; a weak D match, TRBD1 (6 bases). The CDR3 loop spans 16 amino acids. Trimming took 6 bases from V and 7 from J, leaving 20 bases between them. Germline-derived CDR1 and CDR2 are SGHRS and YFSETQ. The CDR3 protein is CASTHQGRGFNSPLHF. For the CDR3, the DNA is TGCGCCAGCACCCACCAGGGGCGGGGGTTCAATTCACCCCTCCACTTT.

V gene TRBV12-3 or TRBV12-4 combines with J gene TRBJ2-3; 8 positions match TRBD2. The V gene end was trimmed by 5 bases and the J gene end by 5 bases; junction bases not matched to a gene: 6. The CDR3 is 14 residues long. CDR3: CASSNRGGGDTQYF. DNA of the CDR3: TGTGCCAGCAGTAACCGGGGGGGCGGAGATACGCAGTATTTT.

There are a few counts of this clonotype. This sequence joins TRBV6-5 and TRBJ2-5; D possibly corresponds to TRBD2 (5 bases). Trimming removed 6 bases from V and 2 bases from J, with 16 bases in between. Germline V gene data show CDR1 as MNHEY and CDR2 as SVGAGI. CDR3 length: 15 amino acids. This CDR3 is CASSPLAGEQETQYF. CDR3 in DNA: TGTGCCAGCAGCCCTCTGGCGGGTGAGCAAGAGACCCAGTACTTC.

The V call is TRBV5-5, the J call TRBJ1-5; D gene ambiguous. The V gene lost 2 bases and the J gene lost 4 bases, with 10 bases spanning the gap. Germline assignment: CDR1 SGHKS and CDR2 YYEKEE (reference sequence). The CDR3 loop spans 14 amino acids. CDR3 bases: TGTGCCAGCAGCTTCGGGGTTTGGAATCAGCCCCAGCATTTT. Its protein is CASSFGVWNQPQHF.

The rearrangement links TRBV5-1 to TRBJ2-1, with D maybe TRBD1 (7 bases). The V gene lost 1 base and the J gene lost 6 bases, with 11 bases spanning the gap. The CDR3 consists of 14 residues. The germline V gene encodes CDR1 SGHRS and CDR2 YFSETQ. For the CDR3, the DNA is TGCGCCAGCAGCTTGTCAGGGGGGCTCAATGAGCAGTTCTTC. Translated, it gives CASSLSGGLNEQFF. The full variable domain, in which reference TRBV5-1 and TRBJ2-1 provide the parts outside the CDR3, is KAGVTQTPRYLIKTRGQQVTLSCSPISGHRSVSWYQQTPGQGLQFLFEYFSETQRNKGNFPGRFSGRQFSNSRSEMNVSTLELGDSALYLCASSLSGGLNEQFFGPGTRLTVL.

In this sample, this clonotype turned up a few times. The chain is built from TRBV5-1 and TRBJ2-4; D is unclear. The end of the DNA is better explained by TRBJ2-7, so the J call may be wrong. Germline V gene sequence: CDR1 SGHRS, CDR2 YFSETQ. CDR3 size: 13 residues. The CDR3 reads CASSLGQKYEQYF. In nucleotides, the CDR3 is TGCGCCAGCAGCTTGGGACAAAAATACGAGCAGTACTTC.

This clonotype showed up just a few times. The chain combines TRBV24-1 with TRBJ2-1; 7 nucleotides match TRBD1. Losses at the gene ends were 7 bases for V and 0 bases for J; bases not matched to a gene: 5. CDR1 is KGHDR, CDR2 SFDVKD, per germline. The CDR3 has 15 amino acids. Here the CDR3 DNA reads TGTGCCACCAGATCGGACAGGAGCTCCTACAATGAGCAGTTCTTC. Protein product: CATRSDRSSYNEQFF.

J is TRBJ2-5 and V is TRBV4-1; D is possibly TRBD1 (6 bases). The last part of the DNA fits TRBJ2-7 better; the J call may be wrong. The germline gives CDR1 MGHRA, CDR2 YSYEKL. This CDR3 is built from 12 residues. The CDR3 DNA follows: TGCGCCAGCAGCCAAGTCAGGGGCGAGCAGTACTTC. Its translation: CASSQVRGEQYF.

Only a few counts were recorded for this clonotype. V usage is TRBV20-1 and J usage is TRBJ2-5; 7 bases match TRBD1. The V segment lost 6 bases and the J segment 5 bases; nucleotides outside the gene matches: 18. Germline values: CDR1 DFQATT, CDR2 SNEGSKA (reference sequence). The length of the CDR3 is 16 residues. This CDR3 reads CSAILGTASIPETQYF. In DNA, the CDR3 is TGCAGTGCCATACTTGGGACAGCCTCGATCCCCGAGACCCAGTACTTC.